This T cell receptor (beta chain) comes out of a study of technical replicates of blood from several donors. Method: immunoSEQ multiplex PCR; TCRdb's copy keeps in-frame clones and lacks some. This table has over 80,000 clones, about 96% appearing once. CDR1 and CDR2 from the germline V gene are SGDLS and YYNGEE. With 0 bases removed from V and 8 bases from J, the gap between germline ends came to 8 bases. CDR3 size: 12 residues. The sequencing input was T cells isolated from PBMCs. The chain is built from TRBV9 and TRBJ1-1; possible D gene TRBD1, 5 bases. The source of this sequence is a human donor in good health. The chain's CDR3 is CASSVGGEEAFF. CDR3 sequence (DNA): TGTGCCAGCAGCGTAGGGGGGGAAGAAGCTTTCTTT.